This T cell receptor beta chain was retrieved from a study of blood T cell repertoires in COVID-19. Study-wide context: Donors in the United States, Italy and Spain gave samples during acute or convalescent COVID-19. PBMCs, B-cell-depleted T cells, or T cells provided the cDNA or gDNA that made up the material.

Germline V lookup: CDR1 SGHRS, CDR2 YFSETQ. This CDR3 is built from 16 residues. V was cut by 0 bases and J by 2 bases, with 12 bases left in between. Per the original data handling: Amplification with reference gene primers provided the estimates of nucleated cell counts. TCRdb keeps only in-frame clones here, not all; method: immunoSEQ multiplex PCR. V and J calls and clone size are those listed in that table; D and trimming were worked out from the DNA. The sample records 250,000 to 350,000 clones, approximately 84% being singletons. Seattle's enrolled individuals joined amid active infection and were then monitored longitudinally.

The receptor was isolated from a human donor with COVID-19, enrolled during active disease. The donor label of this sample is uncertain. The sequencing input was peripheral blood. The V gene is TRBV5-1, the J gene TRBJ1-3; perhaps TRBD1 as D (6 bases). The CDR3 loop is CASSLGPTGTGNTIYF. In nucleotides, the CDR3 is TGCGCCAGCAGCTTGGGACCAACAGGGACTGGAAACACCATATATTTT.